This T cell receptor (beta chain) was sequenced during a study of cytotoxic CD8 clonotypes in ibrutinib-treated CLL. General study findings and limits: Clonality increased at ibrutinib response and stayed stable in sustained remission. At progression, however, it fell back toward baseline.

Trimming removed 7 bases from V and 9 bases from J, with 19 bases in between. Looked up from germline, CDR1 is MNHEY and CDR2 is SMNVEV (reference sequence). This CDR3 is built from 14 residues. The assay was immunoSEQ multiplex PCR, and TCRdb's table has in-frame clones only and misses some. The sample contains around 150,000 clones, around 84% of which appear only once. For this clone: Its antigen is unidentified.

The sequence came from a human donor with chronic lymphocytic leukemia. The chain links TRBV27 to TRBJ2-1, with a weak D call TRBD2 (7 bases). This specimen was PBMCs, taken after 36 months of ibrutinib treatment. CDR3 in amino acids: CASNFGRGAGEQFF. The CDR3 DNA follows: TGTGCCAGCAATTTCGGACGGGGGGCTGGTGAGCAGTTCTTC.